Detailed here is one T cell receptor beta chain. Its antigen target is currently unknown. Base qualities are not provided; no much larger clone lies one nucleotide away. The data stem from a study of T-cell memory formation after mild COVID-19 (dated by TCRdb to the early 2020s). Concerning the study at large: Most TCR sequence clusters were specific to one of the two donors. The cohort was made up of two young adult volunteers, one female and one male, who were previously healthy. In a couple of donors, T-cell clones that expanded and contracted after mild COVID-19 were tracked by sequencing TCRalpha and TCRbeta repertoires over time.

Ficoll-Paque density gradient centrifugation was used to isolate PBMCs. What the study reported, not specific to this receptor: Some responding clones were found in pre-infection memory, which suggests that pre-existing cross-reactive memory T cells took part in the SARS-CoV-2 response. Only two mild cases were covered by the study, and larger cohorts that include severe cases with pre-infection samples were considered necessary. SARS-CoV-2 specificity was not confirmed for the second-wave clones peaking on day 37. From day 15 to 85, contracting clones showed balanced CD4/CD8 phenotypes, whereas a second wave of clones that expanded from day 15 to 37 leaned towards CD4+. Contracting CD4+ clones were located mainly in the CM and EM memory subsets, whereas CD8+ clones were found to be enriched in EMRA.

The cysteine opens and the phenylalanine closes a CDR3 of 15 amino acids. Of all the DNA, just the CDR3 is kept, 45 bases in frame from base 1. V and J are truncated by 5 bases and 2 bases respectively, leaving an intervening sequence of 16 bases. The sequencer listed for this sample is Illumina NovaSeq 6000. cDNA libraries for TCRalpha and TCRbeta were prepared by 5'RACE using constant-segment primers, with sample barcodes and unique molecular identifiers added. Trizol reagent was used to extract RNA from every sample. Libraries were amplified in two PCR steps, with a second sample barcode and Illumina TruSeq adapters added in the second step. Sequencing of libraries was performed on an Illumina NovaSeq with 2 x 150 bp paired-end reads. The original methods were these. Reads were demultiplexed and collapsed into UMI-guided consensus sequences with migec v1.2.7. Using mixcr v2.1.11, the UMI consensuses were aligned to TRA and TRB V and J templates and assembled into clonotypes. Expanded or contracted clonotypes were those called significant by both edgeR and NoisET, with noise models trained on biological replicates. For edgeR calls, the cutoffs were a false discovery rate-adjusted p below 0.01 and a log2 fold-change threshold of 1. As an exploratory analysis of dynamics, max-normalized trajectories of the 1000 most abundant clonotypes were examined with PCA combined with hierarchical clustering. Separately sequenced CD4+ and CD8+ repertoires were used to assign the CD4 or CD8 phenotype of responding clones. TCRdb took the public reads, trimmed them with fastp at Q25, ran MiXCR for clone calling and kept in-frame beta chains. Rows are combined by CDR3 protein, so each entry shows the most common genes and DNA. TCRdb, rather than the study authors, made the V and J calls. This sample comprises just under 550,000 distinct CDR3 sequences, 20% of them detected only once. Approximately 13% of the sample belongs to the ten largest clones.

The chain is assembled from TRBV12-3 or TRBV12-4 and TRBJ2-7; TRBD2 might be the D gene, on 5 matching bases. The receptor's source is an adult woman who had mild COVID-19 (a few samples of this study predate the infection). The sample titles of this study are shuffled in the database, so cell type and time point are left out; the donor was told from shared clones. Sequences were obtained from PBMCs or a T cell subset sorted from them (not recorded which). The nucleotide sequence is TGTGCCAGCAGTGCGGACCTTACCGGGACCTACGAGCAGTACTTC. It encodes CASSADLTGTYEQYF.